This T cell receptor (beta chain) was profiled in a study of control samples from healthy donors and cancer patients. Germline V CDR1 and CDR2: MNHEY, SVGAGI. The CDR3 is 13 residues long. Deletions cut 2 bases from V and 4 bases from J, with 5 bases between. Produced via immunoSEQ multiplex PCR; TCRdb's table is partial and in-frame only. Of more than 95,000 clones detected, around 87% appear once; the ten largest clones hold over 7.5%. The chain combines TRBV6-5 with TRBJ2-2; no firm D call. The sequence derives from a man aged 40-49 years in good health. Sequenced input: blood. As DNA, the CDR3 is TGTGCCAGCAGTTACCGGAGCACCGGGGAGCTGTTTTTT. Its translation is CASSYRSTGELFF.